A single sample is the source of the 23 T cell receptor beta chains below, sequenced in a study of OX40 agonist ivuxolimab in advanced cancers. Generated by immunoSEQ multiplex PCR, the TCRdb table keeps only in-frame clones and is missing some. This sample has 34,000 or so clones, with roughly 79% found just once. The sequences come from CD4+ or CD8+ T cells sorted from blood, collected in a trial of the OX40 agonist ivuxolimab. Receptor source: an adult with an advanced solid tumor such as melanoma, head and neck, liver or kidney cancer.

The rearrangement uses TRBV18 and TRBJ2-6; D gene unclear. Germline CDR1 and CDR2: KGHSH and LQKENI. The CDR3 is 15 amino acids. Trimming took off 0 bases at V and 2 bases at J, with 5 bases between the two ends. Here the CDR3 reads CASSPPVAGANVLTF. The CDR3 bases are TGTGCCAGCTCACCACCGGTGGCTGGGGCCAACGTCCTGACTTTC.

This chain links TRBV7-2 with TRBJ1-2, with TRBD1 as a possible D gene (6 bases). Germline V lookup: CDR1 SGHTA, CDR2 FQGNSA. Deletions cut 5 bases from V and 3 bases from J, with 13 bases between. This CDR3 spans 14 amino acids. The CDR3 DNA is TGTGCCAGCAGCGCCGAACAGGGATACTATGGCTACACCTTC. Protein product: CASSAEQGYYGYTF.

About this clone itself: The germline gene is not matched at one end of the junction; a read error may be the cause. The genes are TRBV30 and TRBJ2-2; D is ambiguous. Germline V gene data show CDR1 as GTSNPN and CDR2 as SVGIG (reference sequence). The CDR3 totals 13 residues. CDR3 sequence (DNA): TGTGCCTGGGGTGTAACCGGGACCGGGGAGCTGTTTTTT. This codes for CAWGVTGTGELFF.

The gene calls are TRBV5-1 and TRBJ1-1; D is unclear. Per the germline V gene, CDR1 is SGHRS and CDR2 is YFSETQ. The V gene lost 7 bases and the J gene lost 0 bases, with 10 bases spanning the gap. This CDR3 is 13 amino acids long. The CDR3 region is CASGYSMNTEAFF. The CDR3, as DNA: TGCGCCAGCGGGTATAGCATGAACACTGAAGCTTTCTTT.

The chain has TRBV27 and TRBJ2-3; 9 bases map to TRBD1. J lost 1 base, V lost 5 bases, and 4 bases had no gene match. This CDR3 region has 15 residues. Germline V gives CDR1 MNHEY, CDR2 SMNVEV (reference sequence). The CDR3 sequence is CASSSWTGGTDTQYF. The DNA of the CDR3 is TGTGCCAGCAGTAGTTGGACAGGGGGCACAGATACGCAGTATTTT.

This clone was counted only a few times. The CDR3 nucleotides are TGTGCCAGCAAAGACAGGGGATTCTCCTACGAGCAGTACTTC. As protein: CASKDRGFSYEQYF. This chain joins TRBV2 and TRBJ2-7, with 8 bases fitting TRBD1. The germline V gene has CDR1 SNHLY and CDR2 FYNNEI. J was trimmed by 0 bases and V by 7 bases; bases with no gene match: 5. The CDR3 has 14 amino acids. Together with reference TRBV2 and TRBJ2-7, the CDR3 gives the full variable domain: EPEVTQTPSHQVTQMGQEVILRCVPISNHLYFYWYRQILGQKVEFLVSFYNNEISEKSEIFDDQFSVERPDGSNFTLKIRSTKLEDSAMYFCASKDRGFSYEQYFGPGTRLTVT.

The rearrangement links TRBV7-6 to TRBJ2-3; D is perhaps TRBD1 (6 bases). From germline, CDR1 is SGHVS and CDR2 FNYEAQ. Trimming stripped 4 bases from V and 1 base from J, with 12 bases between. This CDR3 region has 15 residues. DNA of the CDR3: TGTGCCAGCAGCTCGACAGGAGTGGGCACAGATACGCAGTATTTT. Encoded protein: CASSSTGVGTDTQYF.

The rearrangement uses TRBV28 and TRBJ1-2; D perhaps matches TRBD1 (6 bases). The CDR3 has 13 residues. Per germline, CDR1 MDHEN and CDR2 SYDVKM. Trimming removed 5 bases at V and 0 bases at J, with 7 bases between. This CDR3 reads CASSRGTNYGYTF. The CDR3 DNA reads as TGTGCCAGCAGTAGGGGGACTAACTATGGCTACACCTTC.

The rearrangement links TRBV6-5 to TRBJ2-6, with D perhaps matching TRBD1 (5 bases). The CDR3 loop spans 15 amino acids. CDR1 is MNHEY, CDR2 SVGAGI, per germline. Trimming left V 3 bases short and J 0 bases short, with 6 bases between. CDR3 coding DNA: TGTGCCAGCAGTTATGACAGCTCTGGGGCCAACGTCCTGACTTTC. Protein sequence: CASSYDSSGANVLTF.

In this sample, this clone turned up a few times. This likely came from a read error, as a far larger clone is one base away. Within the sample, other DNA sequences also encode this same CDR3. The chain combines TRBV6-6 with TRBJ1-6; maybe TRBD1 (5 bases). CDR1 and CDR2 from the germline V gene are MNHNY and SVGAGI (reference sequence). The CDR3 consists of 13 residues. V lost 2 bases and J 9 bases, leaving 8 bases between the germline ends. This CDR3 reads CASSYQGSSPLHF. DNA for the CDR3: TGTGCCAGCAGTTACCAGGGCAGTTCACCCCTCCACTTT.

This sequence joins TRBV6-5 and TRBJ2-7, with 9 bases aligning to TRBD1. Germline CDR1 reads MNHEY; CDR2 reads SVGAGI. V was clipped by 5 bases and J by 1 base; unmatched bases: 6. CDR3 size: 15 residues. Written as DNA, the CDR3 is TGTGCCAGCAGTCACTACGGGACAGGGTCCTACGAGCAGTACTTC. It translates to CASSHYGTGSYEQYF.

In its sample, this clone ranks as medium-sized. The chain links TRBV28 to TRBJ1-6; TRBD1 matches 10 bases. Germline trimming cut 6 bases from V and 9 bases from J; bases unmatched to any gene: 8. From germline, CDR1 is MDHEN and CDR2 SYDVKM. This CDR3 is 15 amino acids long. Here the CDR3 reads CASRGRQGALSPLHF. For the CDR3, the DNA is TGTGCCAGCAGGGGTAGACAGGGGGCGCTTTCACCCCTCCACTTT.

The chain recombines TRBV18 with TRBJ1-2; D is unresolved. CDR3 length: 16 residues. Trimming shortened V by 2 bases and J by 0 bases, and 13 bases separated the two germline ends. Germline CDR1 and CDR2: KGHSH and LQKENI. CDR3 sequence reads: CASSPRSQTTNYGYTF. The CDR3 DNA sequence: TGTGCCAGCTCACCAAGGTCGCAGACGACTAACTATGGCTACACCTTC.

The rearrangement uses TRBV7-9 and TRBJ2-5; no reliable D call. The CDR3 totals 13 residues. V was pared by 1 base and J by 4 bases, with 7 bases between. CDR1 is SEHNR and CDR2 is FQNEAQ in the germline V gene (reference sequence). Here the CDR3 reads CASSLEVIETQYF. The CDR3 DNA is TGTGCCAGCAGCTTAGAGGTTATAGAGACCCAGTACTTC.

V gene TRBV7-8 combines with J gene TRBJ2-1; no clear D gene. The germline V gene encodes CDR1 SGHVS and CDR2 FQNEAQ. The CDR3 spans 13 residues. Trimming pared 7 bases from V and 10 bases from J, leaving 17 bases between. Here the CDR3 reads CASTFEVYREQFF. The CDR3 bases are TGTGCCAGCACCTTCGAGGTATACCGCGAGCAGTTCTTC.

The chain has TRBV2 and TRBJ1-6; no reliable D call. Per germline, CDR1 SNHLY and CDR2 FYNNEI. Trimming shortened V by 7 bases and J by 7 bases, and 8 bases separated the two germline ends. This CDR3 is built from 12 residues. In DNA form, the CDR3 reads TGTGCCAGCATGCGCCTGAATTCACCCCTCCACTTT. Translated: CASMRLNSPLHF.

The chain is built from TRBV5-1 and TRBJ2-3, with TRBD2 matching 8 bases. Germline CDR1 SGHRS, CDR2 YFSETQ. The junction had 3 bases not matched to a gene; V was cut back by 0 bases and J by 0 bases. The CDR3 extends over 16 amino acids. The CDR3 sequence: CASSLDASGSTDTQYF. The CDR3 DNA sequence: TGCGCCAGCAGCTTGGATGCTAGCGGGAGCACAGATACGCAGTATTTT.

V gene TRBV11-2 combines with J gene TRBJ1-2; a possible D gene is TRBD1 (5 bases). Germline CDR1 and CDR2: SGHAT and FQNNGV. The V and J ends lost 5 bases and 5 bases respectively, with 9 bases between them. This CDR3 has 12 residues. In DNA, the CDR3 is TGTGCCAGCAGCGAGGGACCTTATGGCTACACCTTC. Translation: CASSEGPYGYTF.

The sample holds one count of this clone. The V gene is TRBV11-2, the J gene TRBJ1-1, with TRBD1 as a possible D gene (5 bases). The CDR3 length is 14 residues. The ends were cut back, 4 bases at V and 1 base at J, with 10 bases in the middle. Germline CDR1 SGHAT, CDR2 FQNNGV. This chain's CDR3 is CASSSGTGNTEAFF. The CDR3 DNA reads TGTGCCAGCAGCTCCGGTACAGGGAACACTGAAGCTTTCTTT.

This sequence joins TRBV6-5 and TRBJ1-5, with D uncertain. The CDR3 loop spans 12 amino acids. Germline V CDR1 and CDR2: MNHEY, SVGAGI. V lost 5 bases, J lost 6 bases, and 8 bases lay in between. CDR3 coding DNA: TGTGCCAGCAGTATTCGTGGTCAGCCCCAGCATTTT. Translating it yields CASSIRGQPQHF.

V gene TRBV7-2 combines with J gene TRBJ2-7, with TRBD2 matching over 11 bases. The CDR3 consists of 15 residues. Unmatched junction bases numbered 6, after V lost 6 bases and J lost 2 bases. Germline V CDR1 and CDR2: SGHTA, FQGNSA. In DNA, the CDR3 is TGTGCCAGCAGTCTTAGCGGGGGGGCCCCCTACGAGCAGTACTTC. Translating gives CASSLSGGAPYEQYF.

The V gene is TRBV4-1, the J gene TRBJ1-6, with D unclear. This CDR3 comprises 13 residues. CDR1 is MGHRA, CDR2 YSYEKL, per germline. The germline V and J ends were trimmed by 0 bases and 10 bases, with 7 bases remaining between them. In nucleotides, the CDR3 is TGCGCCAGCAGCCAAGACAGTCGATCACCCCTCCACTTT. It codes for CASSQDSRSPLHF.

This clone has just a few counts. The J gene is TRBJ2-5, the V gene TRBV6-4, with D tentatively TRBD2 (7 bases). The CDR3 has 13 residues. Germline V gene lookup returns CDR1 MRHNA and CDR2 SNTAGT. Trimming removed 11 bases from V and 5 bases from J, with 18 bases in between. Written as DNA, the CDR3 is TGTGCCCTCCCCCACGGGGGGCCCGAGACCCAGTACTTC. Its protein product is CALPHGGPETQYF.